This T cell receptor (beta chain) was captured by sequencing in a study of regulatory T cells in long-lasting Graves disease. This clonotype occurred many times. Its antigen is not identified. The TCR beta library used iRepertoire HTBI primers with Arm-PCR amplification of CDR3. MiXCR, applied by TCRdb to the multiplex PCR reads, yields one record per CDR3 protein. Here the sample spans about 450,000 distinct CDR3 sequences, 16% being singletons. Study findings and constraints: With persistent disease, TRBV28, TRBJ1-2 and TRBJ2-5 were the favored segments.

V was clipped by 4 bases and J by 0 bases; unmatched bases: 9. Germline V gives CDR1 SQVTM, CDR2 ANQGSEA. This CDR3 contains 15 residues. The time point is: newly diagnosed GD, antithyroid drugs for less than 3 months. PBMC-extracted RNA yielded the TCR library. The data were also submitted as part of a second study, on T cells in Graves' hyperthyroidism and ophthalmopathy.

The sequencing used peripheral blood mononuclear cells (PBMCs), collected at new diagnosis, from a patient treated with antithyroid drugs. V usage is TRBV29-1 and J usage is TRBJ2-7; 7 nucleotides agree with TRBD2. The TCR sequence derives from a woman between 25 and 40 years old with Graves disease. The CDR3 here is CSVAGGGLDSYEQYF. The CDR3 nucleotides are TGCAGCGTTGCGGGGGGAGGACTTGACTCCTACGAGCAGTACTTC.